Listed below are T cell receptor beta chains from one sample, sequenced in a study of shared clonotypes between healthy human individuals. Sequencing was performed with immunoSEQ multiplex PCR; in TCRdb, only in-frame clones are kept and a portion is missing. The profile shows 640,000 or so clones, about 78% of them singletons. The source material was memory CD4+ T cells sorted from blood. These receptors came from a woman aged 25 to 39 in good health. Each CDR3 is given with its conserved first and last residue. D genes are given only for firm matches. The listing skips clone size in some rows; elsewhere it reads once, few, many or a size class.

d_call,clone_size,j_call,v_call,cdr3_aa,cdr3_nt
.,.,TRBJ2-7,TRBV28,CASSLRYEQYF,TGTGCCAGCAGTTTACGCTACGAGCAGTACTTC
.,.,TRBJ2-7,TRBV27,CASTPALATALQYF,TGTGCCAGCACTCCAGCTCTAGCTACAGCCCTTCAGTACTTC
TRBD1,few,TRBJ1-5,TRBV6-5,CASILGQVGNQPQHF,TGTGCCAGCATCTTAGGACAGGTAGGCAATCAGCCCCAGCATTTT
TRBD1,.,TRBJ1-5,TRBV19,CASSIGTGRRSNQPQHF,TGTGCCAGTAGTATCGGGACAGGGCGGAGGAGCAATCAGCCCCAGCATTTT
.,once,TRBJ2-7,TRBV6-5,CASRADLSYEQYF,TGTGCCAGCAGGGCGGACTTAAGCTACGAGCAGTACTTC
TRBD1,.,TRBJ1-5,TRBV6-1,CASSEGTGEQPQHF,TGTGCCAGCAGTGAAGGGACAGGGGAACAGCCCCAGCATTTT
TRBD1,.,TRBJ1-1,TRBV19,CASSTKTGAGTEAFF,TGTGCCAGTAGTACGAAGACAGGGGCGGGCACTGAAGCTTTCTTT
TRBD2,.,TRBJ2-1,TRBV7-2,CASSAGEHNEQFF,TGTGCCAGTAGCGCGGGAGAGCACAATGAGCAGTTCTTC
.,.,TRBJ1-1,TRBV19,CASSREGTEAFF,TGTGCCAGTAGCAGAGAGGGGACTGAAGCTTTCTTT
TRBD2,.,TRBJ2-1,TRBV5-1,CASSRSGRPGEQFF,TGCGCCAGCAGCCGTAGCGGGAGGCCGGGGGAGCAGTTCTTC
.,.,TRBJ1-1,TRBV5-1,CASSLAVSRGINTEAFF,TGCGCCAGCAGCTTGGCCGTGTCACGGGGGATCAACACTGAAGCTTTCTTT
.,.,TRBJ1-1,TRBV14,CASSQDSFWGITEAFF,TGTGCCAGCAGCCAAGATTCATTCTGGGGAATCACTGAAGCTTTCTTT
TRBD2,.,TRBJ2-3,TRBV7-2,CASSLGLTPADTQYF,TGTGCCAGCAGCTTGGGACTAACCCCCGCAGATACGCAGTATTTT
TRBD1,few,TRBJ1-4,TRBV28,CASSTQGAEKLFF,TGTGCCAGCAGTACCCAGGGGGCGGAAAAACTGTTTTTT
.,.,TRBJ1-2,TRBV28,CASSTKPRYYGYTF,TGTGCCAGCAGTACAAAACCGAGGTACTATGGCTACACCTTC
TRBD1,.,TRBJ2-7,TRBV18,CASSPRAGGDYEQYF,TGTGCCAGCTCACCACGGGCAGGGGGAGACTACGAGCAGTACTTC
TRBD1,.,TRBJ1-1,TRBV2,CASIKGTDYTEAFF,TGTGCCAGCATAAAGGGGACAGACTACACTGAAGCTTTCTTT
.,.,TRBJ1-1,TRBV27,CASSPFLLVENTEAFF,TGTGCCAGCAGTCCCTTCCTCCTGGTCGAAAACACTGAAGCTTTCTTT
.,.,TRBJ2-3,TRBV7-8,CASSLVGLGDTQYF,TGTGCCAGCAGCTTAGTGGGCCTCGGAGATACGCAGTATTTT
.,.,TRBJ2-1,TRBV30,CAWSVLWGDNEQFF,TGTGCCTGGAGTGTTTTATGGGGGGACAATGAGCAGTTCTTC
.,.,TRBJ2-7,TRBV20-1,CSARDFYEQYF,TGCAGTGCTAGAGATTTCTACGAGCAGTACTTC
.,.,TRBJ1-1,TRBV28,CASIRGGAEDTEAFF,TGTGCCAGCATCAGAGGGGGGGCTGAGGACACTGAAGCTTTCTTT
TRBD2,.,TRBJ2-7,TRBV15,CATSRDQTSGEQYF,TGTGCCACCAGCAGAGATCAGACTAGCGGCGAGCAGTACTTC
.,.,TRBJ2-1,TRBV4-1,CASSQEIAVYFHNEQFF,TGCGCCAGCAGCCAAGAGATAGCGGTCTATTTTCACAATGAGCAGTTCTTC
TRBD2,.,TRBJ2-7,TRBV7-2,CASSKGGASYEQYF,TGTGCCAGCAGCAAGGGAGGGGCCTCCTACGAGCAGTACTTC
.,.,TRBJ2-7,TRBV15,CATSRDRGSEEQYF,TGTGCCACCAGCAGAGATAGGGGGAGTGAAGAGCAGTACTTC
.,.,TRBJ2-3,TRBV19,CASMGRTATDTQYF,TGTGCCAGTATGGGACGGACAGCCACAGATACGCAGTATTTT
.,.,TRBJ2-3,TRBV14,CASSQVGTPPSTDTQYF,TGTGCCAGCAGCCAAGTGGGGACCCCCCCTAGCACAGATACGCAGTATTTT
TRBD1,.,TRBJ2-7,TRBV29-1,CSVGHGTGGHEQYF,TGCAGCGTTGGTCACGGGACAGGCGGACACGAGCAGTACTTC
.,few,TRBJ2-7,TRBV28,CASSIPRAEQYF,TGTGCCAGCAGCATACCCAGGGCCGAGCAGTACTTC
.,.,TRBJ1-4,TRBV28,CASSQDATNEKLFF,TGTGCCAGCAGTCAAGACGCAACTAATGAAAAACTGTTTTTT
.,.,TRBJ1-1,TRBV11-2,CASSFTSIRNTEAFF,TGTGCCAGCAGCTTCACGAGTATTCGAAACACTGAAGCTTTCTTT
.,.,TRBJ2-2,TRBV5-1,CASSLKSANTGELFF,TGCGCCAGCAGCTTGAAGTCGGCAAACACCGGGGAGCTGTTTTTT
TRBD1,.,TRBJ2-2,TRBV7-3,CASSLTVGQNGELFF,TGTGCCAGCAGCTTAACCGTGGGACAGAACGGGGAGCTGTTTTTT
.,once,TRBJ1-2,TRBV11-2,CASRGPGNYGYTF,TGTGCCAGCAGGGGGCCGGGGAACTATGGCTACACCTTC
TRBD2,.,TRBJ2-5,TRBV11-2,CASSPGLETPQYF,TGTGCCAGCAGCCCGGGACTAGAGACGCCCCAGTACTTC
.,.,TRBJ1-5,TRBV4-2,CASSQEGGNQPQHF,TGTGCCAGCAGCCAAGAGGGGGGAAATCAGCCCCAGCATTTT
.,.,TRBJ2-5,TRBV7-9,CASSLLATEETQYF,TGTGCCAGCAGCTTATTAGCGACAGAAGAGACCCAGTACTTC
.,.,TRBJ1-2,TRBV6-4,CASSPGMGNYGYTF,TGTGCCAGCAGCCCGGGGATGGGTAACTATGGCTACACCTTC
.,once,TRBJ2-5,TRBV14,CASSPSASVTQYF,TGTGCCAGCAGCCCATCCGCCTCAGTGACCCAGTACTTC
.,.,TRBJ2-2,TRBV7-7,CASGVGKNTGELFF,TGTGCCTCGGGAGTAGGAAAGAACACCGGGGAGCTGTTTTTT
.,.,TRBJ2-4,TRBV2,CASMEREATNKNIQYF,TGTGCCAGCATGGAGAGGGAGGCGACTAACAAAAACATTCAGTACTTC
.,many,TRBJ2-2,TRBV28,CASSLFLGRANTGELFF,TGTGCCAGCAGTTTATTCTTGGGCAGGGCGAACACCGGGGAGCTGTTTTTT
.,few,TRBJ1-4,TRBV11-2,CASSLGSYPATNEKLFF,TGTGCCAGCAGCTTAGGATCGTATCCTGCAACTAATGAAAAACTGTTTTTT
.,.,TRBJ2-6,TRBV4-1,CASSQQSSRAGANVLTF,TGCGCCAGCAGCCAACAGTCCTCTAGGGCTGGGGCCAACGTCCTGACTTTC
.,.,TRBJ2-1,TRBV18,CASSPNPRSYNEQFF,TGTGCCAGCTCACCGAACCCGCGCTCCTACAATGAGCAGTTCTTC
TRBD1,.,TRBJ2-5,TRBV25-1,CASSELDRTGLQTQYF,TGTGCCAGCAGTGAATTGGACAGGACCGGTTTGCAGACCCAGTACTTC
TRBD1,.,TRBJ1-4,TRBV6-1,CASSDPGTVNEKLFF,TGTGCCAGCAGTGACCCCGGGACAGTTAATGAAAAACTGTTTTTT
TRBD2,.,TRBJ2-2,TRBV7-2,CASSPLAGDDTGELFF,TGTGCCAGCAGCCCCCTAGCGGGAGATGACACCGGGGAGCTGTTTTTT
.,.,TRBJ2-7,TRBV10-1,CASSAGTTLYEQYF,TGCGCCAGCAGTGCCGGGACCACCCTCTACGAGCAGTACTTC